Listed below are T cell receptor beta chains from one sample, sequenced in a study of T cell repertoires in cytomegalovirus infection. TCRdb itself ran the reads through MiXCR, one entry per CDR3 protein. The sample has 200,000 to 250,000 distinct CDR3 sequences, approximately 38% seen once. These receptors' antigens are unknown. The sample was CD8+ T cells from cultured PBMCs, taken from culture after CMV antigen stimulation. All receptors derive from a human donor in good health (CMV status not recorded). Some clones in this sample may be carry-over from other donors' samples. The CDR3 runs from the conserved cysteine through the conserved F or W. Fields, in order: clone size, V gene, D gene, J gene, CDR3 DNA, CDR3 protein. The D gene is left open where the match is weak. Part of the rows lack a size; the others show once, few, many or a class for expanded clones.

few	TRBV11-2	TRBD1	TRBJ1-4	TGTGCCAGCAGCTCCGGACAGGCTAATGAAAAACTGTTTTTT	CASSSGQANEKLFF
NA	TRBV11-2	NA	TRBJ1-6	TGTGCCAGCAGCTCTTCCGGGTCGGCGGGATCACCCCTCCACTTT	CASSSSGSAGSPLHF
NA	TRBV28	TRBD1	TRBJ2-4	TGTGCCAGCAGTTTAATGGAGACAGGGACCAAAAACATTCAGTACTTC	CASSLMETGTKNIQYF
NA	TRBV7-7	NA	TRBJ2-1	TGTGCTAGCAGCTTAGGTGGTCCGGGGGACAATGAGCAGTTCTTC	CASSLGGPGDNEQFF
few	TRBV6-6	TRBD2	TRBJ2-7	TGTGCCAGCAGCGCGGGACTAGTTCTCTACGAGCAGTACTTC	CASSAGLVLYEQYF
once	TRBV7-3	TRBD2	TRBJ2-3	TGTGCCAGCAGCGACAGTAGCGGGGGTGATACGCAGTATTTT	CASSDSSGGDTQYF
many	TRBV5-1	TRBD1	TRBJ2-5	TGCGCCAGCAGCGAAGCCAGCGACAGGGGGCCCCAAGAGACCCAGTACTTC	CASSEASDRGPQETQYF
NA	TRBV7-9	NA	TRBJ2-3	TGTGCCAGTGACACAACCACAGGGACCTACACAGATACGCAGTATTTT	CASDTTTGTYTDTQYF
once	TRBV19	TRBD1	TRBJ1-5	TGTGCCAGCCAAACAGGGGTTCAGCCCCAGCATTTT	CASQTGVQPQHF
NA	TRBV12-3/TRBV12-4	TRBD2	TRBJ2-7	TGTGCCAGCAGCTCTGGCTTCGGGAGGGGGGGCTACGAGCAGTACTTC	CASSSGFGRGGYEQYF
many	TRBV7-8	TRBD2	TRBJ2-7	TGTGCCAGCAGCTTAAAGGCGGGGGGATCCTACGAGCAGTACTTC	CASSLKAGGSYEQYF
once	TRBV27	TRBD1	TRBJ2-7	TGTGCCAGCAGTGCGGACAGGGATTACTACGAGCAGTACTTC	CASSADRDYYEQYF
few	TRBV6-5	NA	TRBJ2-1	TGTGCCAGCAGTTCTCCTTGGGGACCCTCCTACAATGAGCAGTTCTTC	CASSSPWGPSYNEQFF
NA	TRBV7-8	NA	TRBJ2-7	TGTGCCAGCAGCTTAGCGATGGGGACTCGCCCCTACGAGCAGTACTTC	CASSLAMGTRPYEQYF
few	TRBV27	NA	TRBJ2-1	TGTGCCAGCCGTGCTCCAGGGCATCGGTTCAGTGAGCAGTTCTTC	CASRAPGHRFSEQFF
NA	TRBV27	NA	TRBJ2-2	TGTGCCAGCAGGTCCATCGCCGGGGAGCTGTTTTTT	CASRSIAGELFF
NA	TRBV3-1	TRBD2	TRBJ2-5	TGTGCCAGCAGCCAAGATACCCCCCAAGCGGGAGCCGGGGAGACCCAGTACTTC	CASSQDTPQAGAGETQYF
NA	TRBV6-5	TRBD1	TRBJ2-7	TGTGCCAGCAGTTGGGGACAGACCTACGAGCAGTACTTC	CASSWGQTYEQYF
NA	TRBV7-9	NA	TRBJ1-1	TGTGCCAGCAGCTTAAAAACAGACACCCTCGGGACATTGAACACTGAAGCTTTCTTT	CASSLKTDTLGTLNTEAFF